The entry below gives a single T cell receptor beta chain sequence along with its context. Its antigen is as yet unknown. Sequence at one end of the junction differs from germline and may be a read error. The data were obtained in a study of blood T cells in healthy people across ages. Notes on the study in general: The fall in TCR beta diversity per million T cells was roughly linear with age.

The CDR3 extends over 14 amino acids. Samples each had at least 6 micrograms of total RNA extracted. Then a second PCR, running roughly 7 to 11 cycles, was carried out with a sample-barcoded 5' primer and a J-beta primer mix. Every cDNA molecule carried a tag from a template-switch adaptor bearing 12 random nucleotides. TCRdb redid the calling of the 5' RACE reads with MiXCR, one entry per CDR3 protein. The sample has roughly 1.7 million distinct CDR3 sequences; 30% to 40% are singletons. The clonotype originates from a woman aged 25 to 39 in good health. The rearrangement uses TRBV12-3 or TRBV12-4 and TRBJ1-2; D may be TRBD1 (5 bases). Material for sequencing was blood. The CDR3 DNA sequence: TGTGCCAGCAGCCTTCAGGGAGAATCATATGGCCACACCTTC. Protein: CASSLQGESYGHTF.